The clone carrying this T cell receptor beta chain qualifies as medium-sized. CDR1 LNHNV and CDR2 YYDKDF come from the germline V gene (reference sequence). The CDR3 extends over 16 amino acids. V dropped 1 base and J dropped 2; count of bases not matched to a gene: 7. The record originates from a study of molecular identifiers for immune sequencing clone quantification. MiXCR, run by TCRdb on the PCR reads, gives a single entry per CDR3 protein. The data hold 8,500 to 11,000 distinct CDR3 sequences, with around 20% observed a single time. Naive CD8 T cells were sorted, and the gate applied was CD8+CD4-CCR7+CD45RA+.

The receptor was derived from a human donor in good health. Some libraries in this study had Jurkat cell RNA spiked in. Specimen: naive CD8+ T cells from blood, with Jurkat cell RNA spiked in. Specified subset: FACS-sorted CD8+CD4-CCR7+CD45RA+ naive T cells. V is TRBV15 and J is TRBJ1-1; TRBD1 matches at 7 bases. The CDR3 protein is CATSRAPGQLNTEAFF. The CDR3 DNA sequence: TGTGCCACCAGCAGAGCACCGGGACAGCTAAACACTGAAGCTTTCTTT.